Listed below are T cell receptor beta chains from one sample, sequenced in a study of cytomegalovirus exposure and HLA in healthy donors. Measured with immunoSEQ multiplex PCR; TCRdb has only the in-frame clones, and not every one. This table holds roughly 140,000 clones, less than 90% found once. The sequenced material came from PBMCs. These receptors came from a woman between 18 and 29 years old in good health and CMV-seropositive. The CDR3 runs from the conserved cysteine through the conserved F or W. The order of the fields is clone size, D gene, V gene, J gene, CDR3 protein, CDR3 DNA. A D gene is named only where the DNA matches it firmly. Some rows have no size entry. The others give once, few or many, or a class for an expanded clone.

size: .
D: .
V: TRBV12-1
J: TRBJ2-7
CDR3: CASSPGTPSSYEQYF
DNA: TGTGCCAGCAGCCCCGGGACTCCCAGCTCCTACGAGCAGTACTTC

size: .
D: TRBD1
V: TRBV7-8
J: TRBJ1-5
CDR3: CASSLSGTVNQPQHF
DNA: TGTGCCAGCAGCTTATCCGGGACAGTCAATCAGCCCCAGCATTTT

size: .
D: .
V: TRBV11-3
J: TRBJ1-2
CDR3: CASSLGPGVTF
DNA: TGTGCCAGCAGCTTAGGTCCAGGCGTCACCTTC

size: .
D: .
V: TRBV2
J: TRBJ2-6
CDR3: CASSESGYSGANVLTF
DNA: TGTGCCAGCAGTGAATCAGGGTACTCTGGGGCCAACGTCCTGACTTTC

size: .
D: .
V: TRBV6-6
J: TRBJ2-2
CDR3: CASSYSGGQGTGELFF
DNA: TGTGCCAGCAGTTACTCGGGCGGTCAGGGGACCGGGGAGCTGTTTTTT

size: .
D: TRBD2
V: TRBV5-1
J: TRBJ2-2
CDR3: CASSPPTSGRIGGELFF
DNA: TGCGCCAGCAGCCCCCCTACTAGCGGGAGGATCGGCGGGGAGCTGTTTTTT

size: .
D: .
V: TRBV9
J: TRBJ2-2
CDR3: CASSVAGSPNTGELFF
DNA: TGTGCCAGCAGCGTAGCCGGGTCACCGAACACCGGGGAGCTGTTTTTT

size: .
D: .
V: TRBV10-1
J: TRBJ1-5
CDR3: CASSESGDQPQHF
DNA: TGCGCCAGCAGTGAGTCGGGAGATCAGCCCCAGCATTTT

size: .
D: .
V: TRBV7-9
J: TRBJ1-5
CDR3: CASSPREGFWPQHF
DNA: TGTGCCAGCAGCCCTCGGGAGGGGTTTTGGCCCCAGCATTTT

size: .
D: .
V: TRBV30
J: TRBJ1-2
CDR3: CAWSVEWGDGYTF
DNA: TGTGCCTGGAGTGTAGAATGGGGGGATGGCTACACCTTC

size: .
D: TRBD2
V: TRBV27
J: TRBJ2-3
CDR3: CASSFSGRALSTDTQYF
DNA: TGTGCCAGCAGTTTCAGCGGGAGGGCCCTAAGCACAGATACGCAGTATTTT

size: once
D: .
V: TRBV9
J: TRBJ1-1
CDR3: CASSARDRGQMNTEAFF
DNA: TGTGCCAGCAGCGCCCGTGACCGAGGACAAATGAACACTGAAGCTTTCTTT

size: .
D: .
V: TRBV11-2
J: TRBJ2-2
CDR3: CASRTGANTGELFF
DNA: TGTGCCAGCAGGACGGGAGCCAACACCGGGGAGCTGTTTTTT

size: .
D: .
V: TRBV2
J: TRBJ2-3
CDR3: CASTWVAATPTDTQYF
DNA: TGTGCCAGCACCTGGGTAGCGGCCACTCCCACAGATACGCAGTATTTT

size: .
D: TRBD1
V: TRBV14
J: TRBJ1-2
CDR3: CASSRTGGREYYGYTF
DNA: TGTGCCAGCAGCCGGACAGGGGGCCGAGAGTATTATGGCTACACCTTC

size: .
D: TRBD2
V: TRBV28
J: TRBJ2-5
CDR3: CASSTPTGGAETQYF
DNA: TGTGCCAGCAGTACCCCGACGGGGGGTGCGGAGACCCAGTACTTC

size: .
D: TRBD1
V: TRBV19
J: TRBJ2-7
CDR3: CASRRDSASYEQYF
DNA: TGTGCCAGTAGACGGGACAGCGCCTCCTACGAGCAGTACTTC

size: .
D: .
V: TRBV7-2
J: TRBJ1-1
CDR3: CASSLQGSEMNTEAFF
DNA: TGTGCCAGCAGCTTACAGGGATCTGAGATGAACACTGAAGCTTTCTTT

size: .
D: TRBD1
V: TRBV5-1
J: TRBJ1-4
CDR3: CASGYRGRGEKLFF
DNA: TGCGCCAGCGGCTACAGGGGGCGCGGTGAAAAACTGTTTTTT

size: .
D: .
V: TRBV28
J: TRBJ2-3
CDR3: CASSSPAGETDTQYF
DNA: TGTGCCAGCAGTTCCCCGGCCGGGGAGACAGATACGCAGTATTTT

size: .
D: TRBD1
V: TRBV10-2
J: TRBJ1-5
CDR3: CASSEGQGARQPQHF
DNA: TGCGCCAGCAGTGAGGGCCAGGGGGCTCGTCAGCCCCAGCATTTT

size: .
D: TRBD2
V: TRBV7-3
J: TRBJ2-3
CDR3: CASSPRTSGRDTQYF
DNA: TGTGCCAGCAGCCCCCGGACTAGCGGGAGAGATACGCAGTATTTT

size: .
D: .
V: TRBV28
J: TRBJ2-4
CDR3: CASSLERRSAKNIQYF
DNA: TGTGCCAGCAGTTTGGAGAGACGGTCGGCCAAAAACATTCAGTACTTC

size: .
D: .
V: TRBV4-3
J: TRBJ1-2
CDR3: CASSQARAPSYGYTF
DNA: TGCGCCAGCAGCCAAGCGAGGGCACCGAGCTATGGCTACACCTTC

size: .
D: .
V: TRBV4-1
J: TRBJ1-1
CDR3: CASSPHGGPGTEAFF
DNA: TGCGCCAGCAGCCCCCATGGGGGCCCGGGCACTGAAGCTTTCTTT

size: .
D: .
V: TRBV4-2
J: TRBJ1-5
CDR3: CASSQVNQPQHF
DNA: TGTGCCAGCAGCCAAGTAAATCAGCCCCAGCATTTT

size: .
D: TRBD1
V: TRBV7-6
J: TRBJ1-5
CDR3: CASSLADRDQPQHF
DNA: TGTGCCAGCAGCTTAGCGGACAGGGACCAGCCCCAGCATTTT

size: once
D: TRBD2
V: TRBV19
J: TRBJ2-3
CDR3: CASSRGLAGMASTDTQYF
DNA: TGTGCCAGTAGTAGGGGACTAGCGGGGATGGCTAGCACAGATACGCAGTATTTT

size: .
D: TRBD2
V: TRBV9
J: TRBJ2-3
CDR3: CASSVSGRVSDTQYF
DNA: TGTGCCAGCAGCGTTAGCGGGAGGGTGTCAGATACGCAGTATTTT

size: .
D: TRBD1
V: TRBV5-6
J: TRBJ1-2
CDR3: CASSLGGQGTDYGYTF
DNA: TGTGCCAGCAGCTTAGGGGGACAGGGTACCGACTATGGCTACACCTTC

size: .
D: .
V: TRBV6-5
J: TRBJ1-5
CDR3: CASSYSGEGNQPQHF
DNA: TGTGCCAGCAGTTACTCCGGGGAGGGCAATCAGCCCCAGCATTTT

size: .
D: .
V: TRBV2
J: TRBJ2-5
CDR3: CASSVSRGETQYF
DNA: TGTGCCAGCAGTGTTAGTCGGGGGGAGACCCAGTACTTC

size: .
D: .
V: TRBV10-1
J: TRBJ2-4
CDR3: CASGTDIAKNIQYF
DNA: TGCGCCAGCGGTACGGACATAGCCAAAAACATTCAGTACTTC

size: .
D: .
V: TRBV5-1
J: TRBJ2-7
CDR3: CASSLGHGPYEQYF
DNA: TGCGCCAGCAGCTTGGGACACGGCCCCTACGAGCAGTACTTC

size: .
D: .
V: TRBV4-3
J: TRBJ1-2
CDR3: CASSQDRGNGYTF
DNA: TGCGCCAGCAGCCAAGATCGAGGGAATGGCTACACCTTC

size: once
D: TRBD2
V: TRBV25-1
J: TRBJ2-7
CDR3: CASSEYELAGHLYEQYF
DNA: TGTGCCAGCAGTGAATATGAACTAGCGGGCCATCTATACGAGCAGTACTTC

size: .
D: .
V: TRBV7-3
J: TRBJ2-5
CDR3: CASSLRGQETQYF
DNA: TGTGCCAGCAGCTTAAGAGGGCAAGAGACCCAGTACTTC

size: .
D: TRBD2
V: TRBV7-9
J: TRBJ2-1
CDR3: CASSSWTSGSPHEQFF
DNA: TGTGCCAGCAGCTCATGGACTAGCGGGAGTCCTCATGAGCAGTTCTTC

size: few
D: .
V: TRBV4-3
J: TRBJ2-1
CDR3: CASSQDSRRRGREQFF
DNA: TGCGCCAGCAGCCAAGATAGTCGTCGTCGGGGTCGGGAGCAGTTCTTC